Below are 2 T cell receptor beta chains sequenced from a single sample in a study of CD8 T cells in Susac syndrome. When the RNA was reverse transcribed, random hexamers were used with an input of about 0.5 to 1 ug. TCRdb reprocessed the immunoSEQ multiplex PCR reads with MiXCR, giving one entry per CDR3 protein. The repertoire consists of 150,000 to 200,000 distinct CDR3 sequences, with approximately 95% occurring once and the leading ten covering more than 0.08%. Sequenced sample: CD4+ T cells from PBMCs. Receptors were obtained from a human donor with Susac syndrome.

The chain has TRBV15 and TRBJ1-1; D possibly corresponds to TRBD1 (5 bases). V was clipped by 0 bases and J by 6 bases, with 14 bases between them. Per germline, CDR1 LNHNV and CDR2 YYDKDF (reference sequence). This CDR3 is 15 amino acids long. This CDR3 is CATSRDRTLGAEAFF. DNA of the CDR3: TGTGCCACCAGCAGAGACAGGACACTCGGAGCTGAAGCTTTCTTT.

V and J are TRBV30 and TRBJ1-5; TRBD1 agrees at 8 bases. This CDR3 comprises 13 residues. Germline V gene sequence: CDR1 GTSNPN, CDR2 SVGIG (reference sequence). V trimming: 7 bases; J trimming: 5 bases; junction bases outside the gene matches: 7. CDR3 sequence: CASTGAPDQPQHF. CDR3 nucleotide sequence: TGTGCCTCGACAGGGGCGCCCGATCAGCCCCAGCATTTT.